Shown below are 14 T cell receptor beta chains from a single sample sequenced in a study of post-analysis software for immune sequencing data. Overall study results and limits: The five TRBV segments detected at higher frequency in patients than in controls included TRBV5-6, TRBV5-1 and TRBV20-1.

Antigen specificity for these receptors is unknown. Each TCR beta cDNA library carried unique molecular identifiers. Via MiXCR, TCRdb re-called the PCR reads, giving one row per CDR3 protein. The table lists approximately 770,000 distinct CDR3 sequences, 35% to 55% of them singletons. Sequencing used blood. The receptors derive from a girl aged 5-17 years with multiple sclerosis.

J is TRBJ2-7 and V is TRBV10-3; tentatively, D is TRBD2 (6 bases). The CDR3 is made up of 17 amino acids. V lost 8 bases and J 1 base, leaving 24 bases between the germline ends. Germline V gene lookup returns CDR1 ENHRY and CDR2 SYGVKD. CDR3 DNA: TGTGCCATCGGGTCCTTTTACGACGGGAGTGAGTCCTACGAGCAGTACTTC. It codes for CAIGSFYDGSESYEQYF.

This clonotype was detected once. V usage is TRBV18 and J usage is TRBJ2-2; no reliable D call. Trimming took off 4 bases at V and 0 bases at J, with 12 bases between the two ends. Germline CDR1 reads KGHSH; CDR2 reads LQKENI. The CDR3 runs 16 residues. The CDR3 DNA follows: TGTGCCAGCTCACTCCAGCCAGGCTCGAACACCGGGGAGCTGTTTTTT. This translates into CASSLQPGSNTGELFF.

The chain recombines TRBV7-8 with TRBJ1-5, with D unresolved. The CDR3 has 15 residues. The V and J ends lost 7 bases and 0 bases respectively, with 13 bases between them. CDR1 is SGHVS, CDR2 FQNEAQ, per germline. The CDR3, as DNA: TGTGCCAGCAAGCCCGAGGGAAGTAGCAATCAGCCCCAGCATTTT. Its protein product is CASKPEGSSNQPQHF.

DNA for the CDR3: TGTGCCAGCAGTGAAATTGGCCTTCGGGTGGCTTTCTTT. As protein: CASSEIGLRVAFF. The chain recombines TRBV6-1 with TRBJ1-1; D ambiguous. V was trimmed by 2 bases and J by 11 bases, leaving 15 bases between them. The CDR3 length is 13 residues. Germline loops: CDR1 MNHNS, CDR2 SASEGT.

The chain has TRBV6-1 and TRBJ2-7, with D unresolved. Trimming pared 6 bases from V and 5 bases from J, leaving 11 bases between. The CDR3 loop spans 12 amino acids. CDR1 MNHNS and CDR2 SASEGT come from the germline V gene. The CDR3 sequence is CASSSNRDEQYF. The CDR3 DNA reads as TGTGCCAGCAGCTCCAACCGGGACGAGCAGTACTTC.

The CDR3 region has the DNA TGTGCCACCAGTGATGACGTATCCTACGAGCAGTACTTC. Translating it yields CATSDDVSYEQYF. This chain connects TRBV24-1 to TRBJ2-7; D is ambiguous. This CDR3 has 13 amino acids. The V end lost 3 bases, the J end lost 1 base, and 6 bases lay between the germline ends. The germline V gene encodes CDR1 KGHDR and CDR2 SFDVKD.

The chain employs TRBV13 and TRBJ2-6, with D hard to call. The CDR3 loop spans 16 amino acids. In germline, CDR1 is PRHDT, CDR2 FYEKMQ (reference sequence). V lost 4 bases and J 0 bases, leaving 10 bases between the germline ends. The CDR3 region has the DNA TGTGCCAGCAGCTCCCTCGGAGCCTCTGGGGCCAACGTCCTGACTTTC. Protein product: CASSSLGASGANVLTF. The full variable domain, its missing parts supplied by reference TRBV13 and TRBJ2-6, is AAGVIQSPRHLIKEKRETATLKCYPIPRHDTVYWYQQGPGQDPQFLISFYEKMQSDKGSIPDRFSAQQFSDYHSELNMSSLELGDSALYFCASSSLGASGANVLTFGAGSRLTVL.

The chain carries TRBV6-2 or TRBV6-3 and TRBJ2-1, with D possibly matching TRBD2 (6 bases). Trimming cost V 2 bases and J 7 bases, with 12 bases left between them. Germline V gene lookup returns CDR1 MNHEY and CDR2 SVGEGT. The CDR3 sequence is 14 residues long. CDR3: CASSYALAANEQFF. The CDR3 DNA reads TGTGCCAGCAGTTACGCGTTAGCGGCAAATGAGCAGTTCTTC.

This clonotype was detected only a few times. The genes are TRBV14 and TRBJ2-5; 9 bases match TRBD1. J lost 1 base, V lost 1 base, and 10 bases had no gene match. This CDR3 has 18 amino acids. Looked up from germline, CDR1 is SGHDN and CDR2 is FVKESK. The CDR3 DNA follows: TGTGCCAGCAGCCAAGCATACCCGGACAGGGGACGCCAAGAGACCCAGTACTTC. Translating it yields CASSQAYPDRGRQETQYF.

Here the CDR3 DNA reads TGTGCCAGCAGCTCCTTCTCCGGGACTAGCGGGAGTAGCTCCTACAATGAGCAGTTCTTC. Translated: CASSSFSGTSGSSSYNEQFF. The chain carries TRBV7-9 and TRBJ2-1; 14 nucleotides agree with TRBD2. J was trimmed by 0 bases and V by 4 bases; bases with no gene match: 11. In germline, CDR1 is SEHNR, CDR2 FQNEAQ (reference sequence). This CDR3 is built from 20 residues. Complete variable domain (other parts from reference TRBV7-9 and TRBJ2-1): DTGVSQNPRHKITKRGQNVTFRCDPISEHNRLYWYRQTLGQGPEFLTYFQNEAQLEKSRLLSDRFSAERPKGSFSTLEIQRTEQGDSAMYLCASSSFSGTSGSSSYNEQFFGPGTRLTVL.

This clonotype appeared a few times. V and J are TRBV5-1 and TRBJ2-1; D is perhaps TRBD2 (7 bases). Germline CDR1 reads SGHRS; CDR2 reads YFSETQ. Trimming shortened V by 2 bases and J by 6 bases, and 21 bases separated the two germline ends. The CDR3 has 17 amino acids. DNA for the CDR3: TGCGCCAGCAGCTTTGGGCGCGGGGGACAAGTCCCCAATGAGCAGTTCTTC. Amino acids: CASSFGRGGQVPNEQFF. The variable domain in full, with the rest retrieved from reference TRBV5-1 and TRBJ2-1, is KAGVTQTPRYLIKTRGQQVTLSCSPISGHRSVSWYQQTPGQGLQFLFEYFSETQRNKGNFPGRFSGRQFSNSRSEMNVSTLELGDSALYLCASSFGRGGQVPNEQFFGPGTRLTVL.

There are a few counts of this clonotype. This chain joins TRBV10-3 and TRBJ2-1; TRBD2 matches at 7 bases. Losses at the gene ends were 0 bases for V and 5 bases for J; bases not matched to a gene: 10. This CDR3 has 17 residues. From germline, CDR1 is ENHRY and CDR2 SYGVKD. DNA of the CDR3: TGTGCCATCAGTGAGTCCCCTCGGGCGGGAGCCCACAATGAGCAGTTCTTC. Protein product: CAISESPRAGAHNEQFF.

Points on this clonotype: A read error may produce the germline difference seen at one junction end. The chain joins TRBV7-9 to TRBJ2-5; 7 bases agree with TRBD1. The end of the DNA is better explained by TRBJ2-7, so the J call may be wrong. This CDR3 has 14 residues. CDR1 and CDR2 from the germline V gene are SEHNR and FQNEAQ (reference sequence). The DNA of the CDR3 is TGTGCCAGCACCTTAGGGGGCAGAAAGTACGAGCAGTACTTC. Protein: CASTLGGRKYEQYF.

This clonotype was observed a few times. A junction end diverges from the germline sequence, so it may reflect a read error. The genes are TRBV15 and TRBJ1-4; TRBD1 agrees at 7 bases. The germline V gene has CDR1 LNHNV and CDR2 YYDKDF (reference sequence). The CDR3 length is 13 residues. The CDR3 region has the DNA TGTGCCACCAGCGACAGGGCTAATGAAAAACGGTTTTTT. It encodes CATSDRANEKRFF.